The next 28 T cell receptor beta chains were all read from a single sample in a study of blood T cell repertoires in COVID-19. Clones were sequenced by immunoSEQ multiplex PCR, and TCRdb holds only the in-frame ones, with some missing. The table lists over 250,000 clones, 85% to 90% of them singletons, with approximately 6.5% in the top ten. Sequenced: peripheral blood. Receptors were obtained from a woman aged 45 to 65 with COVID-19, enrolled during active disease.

In DNA, the CDR3 is TGTGCCAGCAGCTTAGGACAGGGCACTGAAGCTTTCTTT. Amino acid sequence: CASSLGQGTEAFF. The chain couples TRBV7-6 to TRBJ1-1, with 7 nucleotides matching TRBD1. V trimming: 1 base; J trimming: 4 bases; junction bases outside the gene matches: 0. The CDR3 extends over 13 amino acids. Germline loops: CDR1 SGHVS, CDR2 FNYEAQ.

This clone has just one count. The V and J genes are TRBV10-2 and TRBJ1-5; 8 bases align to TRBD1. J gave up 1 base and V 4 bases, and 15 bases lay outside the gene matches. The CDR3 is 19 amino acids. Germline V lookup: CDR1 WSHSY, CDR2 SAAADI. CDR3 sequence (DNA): TGCGCCAGCAGTGTGGGGGTCGGGGACAGGCATATCAGCAATCAGCCCCAGCATTTT. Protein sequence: CASSVGVGDRHISNQPQHF.

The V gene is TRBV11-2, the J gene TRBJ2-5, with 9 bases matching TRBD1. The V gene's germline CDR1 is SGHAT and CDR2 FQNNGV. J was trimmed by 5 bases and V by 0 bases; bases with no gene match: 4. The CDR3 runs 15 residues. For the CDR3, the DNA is TGTGCCAGCAGCTTAGAGGGACAGGGTCGGGAGACCCAGTACTTC. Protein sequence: CASSLEGQGRETQYF. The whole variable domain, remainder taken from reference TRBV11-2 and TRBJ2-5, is EAGVAQSPRYKIIEKRQSVAFWCNPISGHATLYWYQQILGQGPKLLIQFQNNGVVDDSQLPKDRFSAERLKGVDSTLKIQPAKLEDSAVYLCASSLEGQGRETQYFGPGTRLLVL.

CDR3 nucleotides: TGTGCCACCAGTGAGTCCGGGACAGGGTTCTACAATGAGCAGTTCTTC. As protein: CATSESGTGFYNEQFF. The rearrangement links TRBV24-1 to TRBJ2-1; 9 bases align to TRBD1. The germline V gene encodes CDR1 KGHDR and CDR2 SFDVKD. The ends lost 4 bases at V and 3 bases at J; junction bases unmatched: 6. This CDR3 spans 16 amino acids.

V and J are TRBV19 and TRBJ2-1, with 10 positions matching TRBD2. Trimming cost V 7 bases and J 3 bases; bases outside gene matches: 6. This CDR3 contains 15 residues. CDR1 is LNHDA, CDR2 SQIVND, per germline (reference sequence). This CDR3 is CASNPGTSVYNEQFF. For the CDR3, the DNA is TGTGCCAGTAATCCTGGGACTAGCGTCTACAATGAGCAGTTCTTC.

Here the CDR3 reads CASSSPAVAYEQYF. CDR3 nucleotides: TGTGCCAGCAGTTCCCCAGCGGTGGCCTACGAGCAGTACTTC. The rearrangement joins TRBV6-2 or TRBV6-3 to TRBJ2-7, with D tentatively TRBD2 (5 bases). The CDR3 contains 14 residues. CDR1 is MNHEY and CDR2 is SVGEGT in the germline V gene. Trimming took off 4 bases at V and 2 bases at J, with 12 bases between the two ends.

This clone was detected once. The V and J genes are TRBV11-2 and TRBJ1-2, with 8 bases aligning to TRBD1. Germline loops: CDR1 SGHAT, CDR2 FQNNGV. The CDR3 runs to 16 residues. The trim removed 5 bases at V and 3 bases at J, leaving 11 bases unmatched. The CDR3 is CASSPRGQGADYGYTF. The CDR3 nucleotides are TGTGCCAGCAGCCCTCGGGGGCAGGGGGCGGACTATGGCTACACCTTC.

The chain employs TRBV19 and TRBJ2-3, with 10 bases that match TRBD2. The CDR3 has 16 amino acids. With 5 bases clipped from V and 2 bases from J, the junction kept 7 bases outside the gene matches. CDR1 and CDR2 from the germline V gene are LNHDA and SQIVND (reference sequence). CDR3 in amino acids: CASSSRLAGPTDTQYF. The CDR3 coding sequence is TGTGCCAGTAGTTCCCGACTAGCGGGCCCCACAGATACGCAGTATTTT.

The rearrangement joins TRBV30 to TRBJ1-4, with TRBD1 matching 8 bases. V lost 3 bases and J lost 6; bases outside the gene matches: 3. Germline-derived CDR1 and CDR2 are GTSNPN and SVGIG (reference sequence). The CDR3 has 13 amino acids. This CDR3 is CAWRDRVYEKLFF. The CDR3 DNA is TGTGCCTGGAGGGACAGGGTCTATGAAAAACTGTTTTTT. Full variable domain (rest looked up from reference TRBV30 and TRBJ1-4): SQTIHQWPATLVQPVGSPLSLECTVEGTSNPNLYWYRQAAGRGLQLLFYSVGIGQISSEVPQNLSASRPQDRQFILSSKKLLLSDSGFYLCAWRDRVYEKLFFGSGTQLSVL.

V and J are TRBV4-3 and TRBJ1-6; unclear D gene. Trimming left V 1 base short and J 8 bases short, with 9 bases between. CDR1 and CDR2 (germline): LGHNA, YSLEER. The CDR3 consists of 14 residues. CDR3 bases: TGCGCCAGCAGCCAAGGTCACGGAGATTCACCCCTCCACTTT. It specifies CASSQGHGDSPLHF.

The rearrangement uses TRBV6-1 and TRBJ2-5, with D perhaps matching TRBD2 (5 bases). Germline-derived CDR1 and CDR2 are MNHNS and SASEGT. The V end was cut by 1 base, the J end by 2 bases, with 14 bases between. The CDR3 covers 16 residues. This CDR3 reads CASSEDFGRGQETQYF. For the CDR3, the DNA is TGTGCCAGCAGTGAAGACTTCGGCCGGGGACAAGAGACCCAGTACTTC.

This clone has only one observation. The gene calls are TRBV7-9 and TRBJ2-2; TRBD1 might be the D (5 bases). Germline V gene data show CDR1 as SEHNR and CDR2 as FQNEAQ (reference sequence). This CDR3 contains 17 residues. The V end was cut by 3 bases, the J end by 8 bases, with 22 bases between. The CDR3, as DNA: TGTGCCAGCAGCTTGCCCGACAGAGCTATAAAGGGAGGGGAGCTGTTTTTT. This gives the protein CASSLPDRAIKGGELFF. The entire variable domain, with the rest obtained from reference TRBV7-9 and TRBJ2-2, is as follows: DTGVSQNPRHKITKRGQNVTFRCDPISEHNRLYWYRQTLGQGPEFLTYFQNEAQLEKSRLLSDRFSAERPKGSFSTLEIQRTEQGDSAMYLCASSLPDRAIKGGELFFGEGSRLTVL.

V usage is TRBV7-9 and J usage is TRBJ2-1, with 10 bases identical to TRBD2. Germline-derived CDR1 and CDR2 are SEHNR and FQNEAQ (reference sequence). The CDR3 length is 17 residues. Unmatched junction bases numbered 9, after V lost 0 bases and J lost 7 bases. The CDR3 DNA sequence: TGTGCCAGCAGCTTAGCCGCCGCGAGCGGGGGGGGTAATGAGCAGTTCTTC. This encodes CASSLAAASGGGNEQFF. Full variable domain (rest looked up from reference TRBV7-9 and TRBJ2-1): DTGVSQNPRHKITKRGQNVTFRCDPISEHNRLYWYRQTLGQGPEFLTYFQNEAQLEKSRLLSDRFSAERPKGSFSTLEIQRTEQGDSAMYLCASSLAAASGGGNEQFFGPGTRLTVL.

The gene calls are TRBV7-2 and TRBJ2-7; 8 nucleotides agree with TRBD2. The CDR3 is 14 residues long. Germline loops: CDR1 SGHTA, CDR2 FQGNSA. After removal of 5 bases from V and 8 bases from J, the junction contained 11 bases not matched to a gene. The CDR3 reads CASSAVMSGSKQYF. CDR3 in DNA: TGTGCCAGCAGCGCCGTCATGAGCGGGAGTAAGCAGTACTTC.

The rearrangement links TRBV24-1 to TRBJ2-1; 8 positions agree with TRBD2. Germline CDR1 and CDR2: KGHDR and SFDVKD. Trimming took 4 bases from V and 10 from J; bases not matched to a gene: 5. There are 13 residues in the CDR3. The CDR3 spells CATSETPSGEQFF. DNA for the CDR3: TGTGCCACCAGTGAGACCCCTAGCGGGGAGCAGTTCTTC.

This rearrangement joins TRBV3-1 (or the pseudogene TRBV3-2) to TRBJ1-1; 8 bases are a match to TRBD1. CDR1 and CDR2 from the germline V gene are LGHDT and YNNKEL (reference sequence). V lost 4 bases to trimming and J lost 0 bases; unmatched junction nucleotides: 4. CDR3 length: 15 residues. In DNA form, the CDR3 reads TGTGCCAGCAGCCCGACAGGGGCCATGAACACTGAAGCTTTCTTT. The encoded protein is CASSPTGAMNTEAFF.

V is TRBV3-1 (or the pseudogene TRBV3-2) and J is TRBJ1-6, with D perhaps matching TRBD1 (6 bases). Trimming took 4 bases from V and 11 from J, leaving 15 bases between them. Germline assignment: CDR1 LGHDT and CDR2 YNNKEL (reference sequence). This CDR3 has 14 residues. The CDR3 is CASSRNGQPAPLHF. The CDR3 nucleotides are TGTGCCAGCAGCCGGAACGGACAGCCGGCACCCCTCCACTTT.

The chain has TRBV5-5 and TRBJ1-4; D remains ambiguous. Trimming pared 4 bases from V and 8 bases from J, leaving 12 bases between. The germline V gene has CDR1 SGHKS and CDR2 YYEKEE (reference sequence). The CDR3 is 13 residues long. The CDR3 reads CASSLSTTEKLFF. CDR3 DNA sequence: TGTGCCAGCAGCCTTTCGACAACCGAAAAACTGTTTTTT.

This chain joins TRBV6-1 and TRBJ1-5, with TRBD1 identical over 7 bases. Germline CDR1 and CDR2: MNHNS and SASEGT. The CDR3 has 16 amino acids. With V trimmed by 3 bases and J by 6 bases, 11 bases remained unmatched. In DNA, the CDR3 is TGTGCCAGCAGTGAGGTCGGCAGGGGGGCGGGTCAGCCCCAGCATTTT. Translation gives CASSEVGRGAGQPQHF.

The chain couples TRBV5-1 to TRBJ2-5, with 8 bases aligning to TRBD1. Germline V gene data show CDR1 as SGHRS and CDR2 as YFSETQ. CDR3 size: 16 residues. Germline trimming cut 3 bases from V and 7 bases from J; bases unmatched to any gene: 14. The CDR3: CASSYHPDRAQGTQYF. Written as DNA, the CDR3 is TGCGCCAGCAGCTACCATCCGGACAGGGCTCAGGGGACCCAGTACTTC.

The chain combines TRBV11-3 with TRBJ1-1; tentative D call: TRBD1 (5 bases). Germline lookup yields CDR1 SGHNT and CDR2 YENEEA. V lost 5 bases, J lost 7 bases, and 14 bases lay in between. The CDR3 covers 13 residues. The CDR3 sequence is CASSQGSAGEAFF. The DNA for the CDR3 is TGTGCCAGCAGCCAGGGATCGGCTGGTGAAGCTTTCTTT.

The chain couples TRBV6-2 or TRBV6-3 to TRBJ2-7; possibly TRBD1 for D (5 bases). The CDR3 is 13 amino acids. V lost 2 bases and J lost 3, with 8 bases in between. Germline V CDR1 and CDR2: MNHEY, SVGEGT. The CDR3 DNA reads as TGTGCCAGCAGTTACCTGACAGTCTACGAGCAGTACTTC. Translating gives CASSYLTVYEQYF.

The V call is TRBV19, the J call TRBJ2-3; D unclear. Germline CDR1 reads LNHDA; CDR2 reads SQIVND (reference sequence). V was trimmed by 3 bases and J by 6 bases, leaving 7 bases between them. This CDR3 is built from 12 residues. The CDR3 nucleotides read TGTGCCAGTAGTATCCCCGGGGATACGCAGTATTTT. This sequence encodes CASSIPGDTQYF.

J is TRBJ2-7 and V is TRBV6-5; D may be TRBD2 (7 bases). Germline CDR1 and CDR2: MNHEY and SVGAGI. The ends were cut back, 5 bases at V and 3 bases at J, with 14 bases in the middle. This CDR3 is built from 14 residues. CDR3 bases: TGTGCCAGCAGTCTGGGGGCGGGAGTCTACGAGCAGTACTTC. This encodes CASSLGAGVYEQYF.

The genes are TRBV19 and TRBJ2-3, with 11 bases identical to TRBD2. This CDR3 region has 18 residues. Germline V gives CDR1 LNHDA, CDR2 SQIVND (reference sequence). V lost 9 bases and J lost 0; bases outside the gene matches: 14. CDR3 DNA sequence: TGTGCCAGAGGTAGGGGACTAGCGGCCGATTCTAGCACAGATACGCAGTATTTT. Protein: CARGRGLAADSSTDTQYF. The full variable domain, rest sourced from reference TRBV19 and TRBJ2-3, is DGGITQSPKYLFRKEGQNVTLSCEQNLNHDAMYWYRQDPGQGLRLIYYSQIVNDFQKGDIAEGYSVSREKKESFPLTVTSAQKNPTAFYLCARGRGLAADSSTDTQYFGPGTRLTVL.

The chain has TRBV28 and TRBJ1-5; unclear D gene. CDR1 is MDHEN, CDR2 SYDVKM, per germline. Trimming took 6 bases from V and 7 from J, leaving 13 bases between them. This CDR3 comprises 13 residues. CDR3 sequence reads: CASSLPGYQPQHF. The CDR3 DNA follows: TGTGCCAGCAGCCTTCCGGGTTACCAGCCCCAGCATTTT.

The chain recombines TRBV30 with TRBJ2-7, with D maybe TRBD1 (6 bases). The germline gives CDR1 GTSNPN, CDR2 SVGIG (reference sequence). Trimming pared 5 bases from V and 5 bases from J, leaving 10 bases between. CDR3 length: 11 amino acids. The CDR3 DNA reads TGTGCCTGGCAAACAGGGCACGAGCAGTACTTC. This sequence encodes CAWQTGHEQYF.

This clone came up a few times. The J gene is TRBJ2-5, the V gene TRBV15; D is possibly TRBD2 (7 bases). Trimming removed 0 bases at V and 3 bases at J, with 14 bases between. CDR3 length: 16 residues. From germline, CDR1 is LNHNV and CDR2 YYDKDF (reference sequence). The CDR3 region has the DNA TGTGCCACCAGCAGAGATAGGGGGGGAATCGAAGAGACCCAGTACTTC. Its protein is CATSRDRGGIEETQYF.